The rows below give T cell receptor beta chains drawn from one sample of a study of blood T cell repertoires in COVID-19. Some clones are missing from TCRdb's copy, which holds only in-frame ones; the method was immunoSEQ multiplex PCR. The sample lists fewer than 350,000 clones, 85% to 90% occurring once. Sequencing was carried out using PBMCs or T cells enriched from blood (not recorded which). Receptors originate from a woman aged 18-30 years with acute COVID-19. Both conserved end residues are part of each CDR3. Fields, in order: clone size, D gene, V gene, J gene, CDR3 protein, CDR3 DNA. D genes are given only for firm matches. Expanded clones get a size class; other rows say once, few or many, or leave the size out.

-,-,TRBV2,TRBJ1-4,CASRIQALNNEKLFF,TGTGCCAGCAGGATACAGGCGCTCAATAATGAAAAACTGTTTTTT
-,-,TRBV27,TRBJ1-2,CASKKGDLNYGYTF,TGTGCCAGCAAAAAGGGGGATTTAAACTATGGCTACACCTTC
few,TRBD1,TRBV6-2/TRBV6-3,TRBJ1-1,CASSYGTGGFTEAFF,TGTGCCAGCAGTTACGGGACAGGGGGGTTCACTGAAGCTTTCTTT
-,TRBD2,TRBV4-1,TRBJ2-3,CASSQDQPASGWGDTQYF,TGCGCCAGCAGCCAAGATCAGCCTGCTAGCGGGTGGGGAGATACGCAGTATTTT
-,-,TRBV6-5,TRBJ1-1,CASSYQDMNTEAFF,TGTGCCAGCAGTTATCAGGACATGAACACTGAAGCTTTCTTT
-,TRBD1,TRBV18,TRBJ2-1,CASTPRQGANNEQFF,TGTGCCAGCACGCCCCGACAGGGGGCAAACAATGAGCAGTTCTTC
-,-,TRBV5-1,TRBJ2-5,CASSGGAETQYF,TGCGCCAGCAGCGGGGGGGCTGAGACCCAGTACTTC
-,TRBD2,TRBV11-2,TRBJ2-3,CASSTSGTFTDTQYF,TGTGCCAGCAGCACTAGCGGGACCTTCACAGATACGCAGTATTTT
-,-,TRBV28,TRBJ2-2,CASTDDGSGIETGELFF,TGTGCCAGCACCGACGACGGATCAGGGATCGAGACCGGGGAGCTGTTTTTT
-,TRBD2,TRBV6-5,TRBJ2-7,CASAHSGSYEQYF,TGTGCCAGCGCGCATAGCGGGTCCTACGAGCAGTACTTC
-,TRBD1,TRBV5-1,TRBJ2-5,CASSLGTVIQETQYF,TGCGCCAGCAGCCTCGGGACAGTAATTCAAGAGACCCAGTACTTC
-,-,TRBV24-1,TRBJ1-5,CATSEPTGLRNQPQHF,TGTGCCACCAGTGAACCTACAGGGTTGCGCAATCAGCCCCAGCATTTT
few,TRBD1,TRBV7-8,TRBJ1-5,CASSLDAGGSNQPQHF,TGTGCCAGCAGCTTGGATGCAGGGGGTAGCAATCAGCCCCAGCATTTT
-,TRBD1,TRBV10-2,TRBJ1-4,CASSEGTVNEKLFF,TGCGCCAGCAGTGAGGGGACAGTTAATGAAAAACTGTTTTTT
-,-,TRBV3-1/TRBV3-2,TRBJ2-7,CASSHRGATEQYF,TGTGCCAGCAGCCACCGGGGGGCTACAGAGCAGTACTTC
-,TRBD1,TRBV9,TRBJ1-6,CASSSDRAVSPLHF,TGTGCCAGCAGCTCGGACAGGGCCGTGTCACCCCTCCACTTT
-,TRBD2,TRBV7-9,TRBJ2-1,CASSLRASGGLNEQFF,TGTGCCAGCAGCTTACGGGCAAGCGGGGGACTCAATGAGCAGTTCTTC
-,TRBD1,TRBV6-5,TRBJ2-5,CASRTGTGVGKTQYF,TGTGCCAGCAGAACCGGGACAGGCGTGGGAAAGACCCAGTACTTC
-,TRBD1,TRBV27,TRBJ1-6,CASSLRGQYSPLHF,TGTGCCAGCAGTTTAAGGGGACAGTATTCACCCCTCCACTTT
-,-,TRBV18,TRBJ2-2,CASSPRGWTGELFF,TGTGCCAGCTCACCCAGGGGATGGACCGGGGAGCTGTTTTTT
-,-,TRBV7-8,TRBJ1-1,CASGANTEAFF,TGTGCCAGCGGGGCGAACACTGAAGCTTTCTTT
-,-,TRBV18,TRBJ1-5,CASSPTHNQPQHF,TGTGCCAGCTCGCCAACACACAATCAGCCCCAGCATTTT